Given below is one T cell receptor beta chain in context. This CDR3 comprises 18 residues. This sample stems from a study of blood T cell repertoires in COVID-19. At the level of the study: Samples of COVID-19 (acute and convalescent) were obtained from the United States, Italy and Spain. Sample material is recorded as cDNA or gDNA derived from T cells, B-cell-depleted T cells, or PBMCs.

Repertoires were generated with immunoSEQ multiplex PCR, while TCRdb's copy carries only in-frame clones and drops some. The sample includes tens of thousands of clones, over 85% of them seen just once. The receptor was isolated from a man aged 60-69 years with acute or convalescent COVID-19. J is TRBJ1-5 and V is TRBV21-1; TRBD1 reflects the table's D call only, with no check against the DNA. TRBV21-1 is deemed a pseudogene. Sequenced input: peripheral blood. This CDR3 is CASSKALCGARSNQPQHF. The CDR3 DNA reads TGTGCCAGCAGCAAAGCGCTTTGTGGGGCGCGGAGCAATCAGCCCCAGCATTTT.